A selection of T cell receptor beta chains follows, all from one sample in a study of response to subunit inactivated influenza vaccine. Using its own MiXCR run on the RT-PCR reads, TCRdb lists one record per CDR3 protein. This table has just under 550,000 distinct CDR3 sequences, approximately 22% appearing once. Another study also made use of these data, one on T cells expressing NK-cell markers.

The material was CD4+ T cells sorted from PBMCs, obtained 11 to 12 days after vaccination. The receptors come from a man aged 50 or older who received an inactivated influenza vaccine. Each CDR3 is given with its conserved first and last residue. The D gene is left open where the match is weak. Where a row states a size, it is once, few, many or the class of an expanded clone; other rows omit it.

V	size	D	J	DNA	CDR3
TRBV20-1	.	TRBD2	TRBJ2-3	TGCAGTGCCCCCAAAGCGGGAGGAGGGGATACGCAGTATTTT	CSAPKAGGGDTQYF
TRBV20-1	few	.	TRBJ2-2	TGCAGTGCTACCCCCCTAGGGGAGCTGTTTTTT	CSATPLGELFF
TRBV15	.	TRBD2	TRBJ2-3	TGTGCCACCAGCAGAGATGTGACTAGCCGGCACACAGATACGCAGTATTTT	CATSRDVTSRHTDTQYF
TRBV20-1	.	TRBD2	TRBJ2-3	TGCAGTGCGGAAGTATTCGGGGGGGCCCCAGATACGCAGTATTTT	CSAEVFGGAPDTQYF
TRBV6-2/TRBV6-3	.	.	TRBJ1-2	TGTGCCAGCAGTTACGCAGGAAGTGGCTACACCTTC	CASSYAGSGYTF
TRBV6-4	.	TRBD2	TRBJ2-3	TGTGCCATCACTAGCGGGAGGGCCATAGATACGCAGTATTTT	CAITSGRAIDTQYF
TRBV7-2	.	.	TRBJ2-2	TGTGCCAGCAGCCTCAGGGGAGGGGGCGCGAACACCGGGGAGCTGTTTTTT	CASSLRGGGANTGELFF
TRBV20-1	.	.	TRBJ1-1	TGCAGTGCTAAAAAAGGACGGCCGAACACTGAAGCTTTCTTT	CSAKKGRPNTEAFF
TRBV20-1	few	TRBD2	TRBJ2-7	TGCAGTGCCTCGACTAGCTTCGCTACTGAGCAGTACTTC	CSASTSFATEQYF
TRBV6-1	many	.	TRBJ1-6	TGTGCCAGCAGGGTGGGACGGATTAATTCACCCCTCCACTTT	CASRVGRINSPLHF
TRBV9	.	TRBD1	TRBJ1-2	TGTGCCAGCAGCCTTGACAGGGGGCCAAGGGGCTACACCTTC	CASSLDRGPRGYTF
TRBV4-2	.	.	TRBJ1-6	TGTGCCAGCAGCCACCGTCAGGGCGGTGATTCACCCCTCCACTTT	CASSHRQGGDSPLHF
TRBV29-1	few	.	TRBJ1-2	TGCAGCGGGGCACGGGAGGGGAGGAACGATGGCTACACCTTC	CSGAREGRNDGYTF
TRBV12-3/TRBV12-4	few	TRBD1	TRBJ2-7	TGTGCCAGCAGTTCAAGACAGGGAACCTACGAGCAGTACTTC	CASSSRQGTYEQYF
TRBV14	.	.	TRBJ2-5	TGTGCCAGCAGTCTAAACTGGGGGACCCAGTACTTC	CASSLNWGTQYF
TRBV12-3/TRBV12-4	.	.	TRBJ2-7	TGTGCCAGCAGCCGGCGGAGGGCTCAGCAGTACTTC	CASSRRRAQQYF
TRBV28	many	.	TRBJ1-4	TGTGCCACCCCTAGGGGGATCCTAACAACTAATGAAAAACTGTTTTTT	CATPRGILTTNEKLFF
TRBV7-2	.	.	TRBJ2-7	TGTGCCAGCAGCTTATCGCCCACGGGTACCTACGAGCAGTACTTC	CASSLSPTGTYEQYF
TRBV11-2	.	.	TRBJ2-1	TGTGCCAGCAGCTTAAGAACCATTGAGCAGTTCTTC	CASSLRTIEQFF
TRBV6-2/TRBV6-3	few	.	TRBJ1-6	TGTGCCAGCAGTATGGGACAAGGGATAAGATCACCCCTCCACTTT	CASSMGQGIRSPLHF
TRBV12-3/TRBV12-4	few	.	TRBJ2-1	TGTGCCAGCAGTCCATTACTAGCTAGTGAGCAGTTCTTC	CASSPLLASEQFF
TRBV12-3/TRBV12-4	many	TRBD1	TRBJ2-1	TGTGCAAGCACGGACAGGGCGTCCTACAATGAGCAGTTCTTC	CASTDRASYNEQFF
TRBV5-1	.	.	TRBJ2-3	TGCGCCAGCTCAACCCCAGGGGCCGATACGCAGTATTTT	CASSTPGADTQYF
TRBV6-2/TRBV6-3	few	.	TRBJ2-6	TGTGCCAGCAGCCTACAGGGTGTCGGGGCCAACGTCCTGACTTTC	CASSLQGVGANVLTF
TRBV2	.	.	TRBJ2-5	TGTGCCAGCAGTGATTGGGGATCCGGAGAGACCCAGTACTTC	CASSDWGSGETQYF
TRBV4-2	.	TRBD1	TRBJ1-4	TGTGCCAGCAGCCAAGGAGGCTGGGACAGACTAACTGAAAAACTGTTTTTT	CASSQGGWDRLTEKLFF
TRBV29-1	.	.	TRBJ1-2	TGCAGCGTTGGTCAGAGAAGTAACTATGGCTACACCTTC	CSVGQRSNYGYTF
TRBV20-1	.	TRBD1	TRBJ1-1	TGCAGTGCTAGAGATCGGGTTTGGGGACAGACGAACACTGAAGCTTTCTTT	CSARDRVWGQTNTEAFF
TRBV12-3/TRBV12-4	few	TRBD2	TRBJ2-3	TGTGCCAGCAGTTTAGATTCAGGAGCGGGGATAACAGATACGCAGTATTTT	CASSLDSGAGITDTQYF
TRBV5-6	few	TRBD1	TRBJ1-2	TGTGCCAGCAGCTCCGGGACAGGAGACTACACCTTC	CASSSGTGDYTF
TRBV30	.	TRBD2	TRBJ2-1	TGTGCCCGAAATAGCGGGAGAGTCAATGAGCAGTTCTTC	CARNSGRVNEQFF
TRBV28	few	.	TRBJ2-1	TGTGCCAGCCTCCGACCAGGCGGAGAGCAGTTCTTC	CASLRPGGEQFF
TRBV5-1	.	.	TRBJ2-7	TGCGCCAGCAGGAGACAGCCTGAACCCTACGAGCAGTACTTC	CASRRQPEPYEQYF
TRBV2	.	.	TRBJ2-7	TGTGCCAGCAGAAATGGCCGTGAGCAGTACTTC	CASRNGREQYF
TRBV29-1	few	TRBD1	TRBJ2-3	TGCAGCGGGGGGGCAGGGGGCGTGGATACGCAGTATTTT	CSGGAGGVDTQYF